This T cell receptor beta chain was sequenced in a study of blood T cell repertoires in COVID-19. Study details: T cells, B-cell-depleted T cells, or PBMCs provided the cDNA or gDNA that served as material.

Germline V CDR1 and CDR2: SEHNR, FQNEAQ (reference sequence). The length of the CDR3 is 16 residues. V was trimmed by 7 bases and J by 0 bases, leaving 16 bases between them. The authors' processing: Using reference gene primer amplification, nucleated cell counts were estimated. The assay was immunoSEQ multiplex PCR, and TCRdb's table has in-frame clones only and misses some. That table supplies the V and J calls and clone size; D and trimming were determined from the DNA. The sample lists some 110,000 clones, roughly nine tenths occurring once. The TCR was taken from a man in his forties with acute or convalescent COVID-19. The chain couples TRBV7-9 to TRBJ2-1, with no clear D. The source material was peripheral blood. Here the CDR3 DNA reads TGTGCCAGCACCCCTGGTAGTGCGAGCTCCTACAATGAGCAGTTCTTC. It encodes CASTPGSASSYNEQFF. Full variable domain (outside the CDR3, taken from reference TRBV7-9 and TRBJ2-1): DTGVSQNPRHKITKRGQNVTFRCDPISEHNRLYWYRQTLGQGPEFLTYFQNEAQLEKSRLLSDRFSAERPKGSFSTLEIQRTEQGDSAMYLCASTPGSASSYNEQFFGPGTRLTVL.